The 27 T cell receptor beta chains below come from one sample, sequenced in a study of blood T cells in healthy people across ages. A second PCR of roughly 7 to 11 cycles used a sample-barcoded 5' primer and a J-beta primer mix. MiXCR, run by TCRdb on the 5' RACE reads, gives a single entry per CDR3 protein. This table has 2 million or so distinct CDR3 sequences, around half appearing once. Sequencing was done on a sample of blood. These receptors were taken from a woman between 40 and 50 years old in good health.

This chain links TRBV7-2 with TRBJ1-2; possible D gene TRBD1, 5 bases. The V and J ends lost 1 base and 10 bases respectively, with 19 bases between them. Germline loops: CDR1 SGHTA, CDR2 FQGNSA. The length of the CDR3 is 15 residues. CDR3 in amino acids: CASSLGWGGSVVYTF. CDR3 sequence (DNA): TGTGCCAGCAGCTTAGGTTGGGGGGGATCCGTCGTCTACACCTTC.

This clonotype was recorded a few times. The rearrangement joins TRBV12-3 or TRBV12-4 to TRBJ1-2; tentatively, D is TRBD1 (5 bases). The CDR3 is made up of 13 amino acids. Trimming removed 5 bases at V and 4 bases at J, with 11 bases between. The CDR3 sequence is CASSPLRGYGYTF. The CDR3 DNA reads as TGTGCCAGCAGTCCCCTTAGGGGCTATGGCTACACCTTC.

This clonotype was detected only a few times. The chain is built from TRBV9 and TRBJ2-7; D unclear. Trimming removed 5 bases at V and 0 bases at J, with 9 bases between. The CDR3 totals 13 residues. The V gene's germline CDR1 is SGDLS and CDR2 YYNGEE. Here the CDR3 DNA reads TGTGCCAGCAGTGTGGACGTCTCCTACGAGCAGTACTTC. It codes for CASSVDVSYEQYF.

CDR3 coding DNA: TGCGCCAGCAGCGAAGCTACGGGGCAGCCCCAGCATTTT. Amino acids: CASSEATGQPQHF. This chain links TRBV5-1 with TRBJ1-5, with D hard to call. This CDR3 has 13 amino acids. Trimming stripped 4 bases from V and 7 bases from J, with 12 bases between. Germline V gene lookup returns CDR1 SGHRS and CDR2 YFSETQ.

This chain joins TRBV13 and TRBJ2-1, with TRBD2 identical over 11 bases. Trimming cost V 5 bases and J 3 bases; bases outside gene matches: 6. This CDR3 contains 16 residues. From germline, CDR1 is PRHDT and CDR2 FYEKMQ (reference sequence). CDR3 sequence (DNA): TGTGCCAGCAGCGACACTAGCGGGGGCCACTACAATGAGCAGTTCTTC. It specifies CASSDTSGGHYNEQFF.

The chain employs TRBV18 and TRBJ2-7; TRBD1 aligns across 9 bases. The V gene's germline CDR1 is KGHSH and CDR2 LQKENI. V dropped 1 base and J dropped 2; count of bases not matched to a gene: 6. The CDR3 is made up of 16 amino acids. The DNA of the CDR3 is TGTGCCAGCTCACCACGTGACAGGGGGTCCACCTACGAGCAGTACTTC. It specifies CASSPRDRGSTYEQYF.

Worth noting for this clonotype: One junction end does not reproduce the germline sequence, and a read error may be involved. The rearrangement links TRBV29-1 to TRBJ2-4, with unresolved D. The tail of the sequence fits TRBJ2-5 better, so the J call may be wrong. Germline lookup yields CDR1 SQVTM and CDR2 ANQGSEA. This CDR3 is built from 12 residues. CDR3 DNA sequence: TGCGGCGTTTCTCTCTCCCAAGAGACCCAGTACTTC. It translates to CGVSLSQETQYF.

This clonotype showed up just a few times. V is TRBV7-9 and J is TRBJ2-2, with D uncertain. The ends were cut back, 2 bases at V and 0 bases at J, with 4 bases in the middle. CDR1 is SEHNR, CDR2 FQNEAQ, per germline (reference sequence). The CDR3 has 14 amino acids. CDR3 sequence: CASSLSSNTGELFF. The CDR3 DNA reads as TGTGCCAGCAGCTTAAGCTCGAACACCGGGGAGCTGTTTTTT.

This clonotype was seen a few times. J is TRBJ2-3 and V is TRBV10-3; 11 positions match TRBD1. This CDR3 comprises 17 residues. V lost 0 bases, J lost 5 bases, and 7 bases stayed unmatched. CDR1 is ENHRY and CDR2 is SYGVKD in the germline V gene. This CDR3 is CAISESGGTGGRDTQYF. The CDR3 DNA sequence: TGTGCCATCAGTGAGTCCGGCGGGACAGGGGGTCGAGATACGCAGTATTTT.

This chain links TRBV25-1 with TRBJ1-1, with D unresolved. V shed 7 bases and J shed 0 bases, with 9 bases lying between them. CDR3 length: 13 residues. Germline CDR1 is MGHDK and CDR2 is SYGVNS. The chain's CDR3 is CASTRTMNTEAFF. The CDR3 nucleotides read TGTGCCAGCACTCGGACGATGAACACTGAAGCTTTCTTT.

This clonotype appeared a few times. The chain links TRBV15 to TRBJ2-7, with 8 bases matching TRBD1. The CDR3 covers 15 residues. Germline trimming cut 5 bases from V and 5 bases from J; bases unmatched to any gene: 11. Germline V lookup: CDR1 LNHNV, CDR2 YYDKDF (reference sequence). CDR3 region: CATSPPDRVLDEQYF. For the CDR3, the DNA is TGTGCCACCAGCCCACCGGACAGGGTCTTGGACGAGCAGTACTTC.

This clonotype showed up just a few times. The rearrangement joins TRBV20-1 to TRBJ2-1; 9 positions agree with TRBD2. The CDR3 has 15 residues. J was trimmed by 1 base and V by 4 bases; bases with no gene match: 5. The germline V gene encodes CDR1 DFQATT and CDR2 SNEGSKA (reference sequence). The CDR3 DNA reads as TGCAGTGCTACTTTAGCGGGGGAGTCCTACAATGAGCAGTTCTTC. Protein product: CSATLAGESYNEQFF.

This clonotype was observed a handful of times. The rearrangement links TRBV5-1 to TRBJ2-3, with D maybe TRBD1 (5 bases). This CDR3 region has 15 residues. Trimming took 3 bases from V and 2 from J, leaving 13 bases between them. Germline V gene data show CDR1 as SGHRS and CDR2 as YFSETQ. CDR3 region: CASSSGIFLTDTQYF. CDR3 sequence (DNA): TGCGCCAGCAGCTCAGGGATATTCCTCACAGATACGCAGTATTTT.

V usage is TRBV20-1 and J usage is TRBJ1-2; D perhaps matches TRBD1 (5 bases). Per the germline V gene, CDR1 is DFQATT and CDR2 is SNEGSKA (reference sequence). The CDR3 covers 11 residues. Trimming took off 6 bases at V and 8 bases at J, with 13 bases between the two ends. CDR3 nucleotides: TGCAGTGCCTCCAGGGTGGGAGGCTACACCTTC. Protein sequence: CSASRVGGYTF.

This chain links TRBV7-2 with TRBJ2-7, with 7 bases that match TRBD1. This CDR3 has 16 amino acids. CDR1 is SGHTA, CDR2 FQGNSA, per germline. With V trimmed by 4 bases and J by 0 bases, 9 bases remained unmatched. The CDR3 is CASSSHPGTASYEQYF. The CDR3 nucleotides are TGTGCCAGCAGCTCCCACCCTGGGACAGCCTCCTACGAGCAGTACTTC.

CDR3: CATSDGGGNQPQHF. The DNA for the CDR3 is TGTGCCACCAGTGACGGGGGGGGTAATCAGCCCCAGCATTTT. The chain uses TRBV24-1 and TRBJ1-5; TRBD1 might be the D (5 bases). Between the trimmed V and J ends, which lost 4 bases and 4 bases, there was a span of 10 bases. The CDR3 is 14 amino acids. Germline V gene data show CDR1 as KGHDR and CDR2 as SFDVKD.

The chain employs TRBV3-1 and TRBJ2-5, with 9 nucleotides matching TRBD2. The trim removed 1 base at V and 11 bases at J, leaving 8 bases unmatched. Germline CDR1 reads LGHDT; CDR2 reads YNNKEL (reference sequence). The CDR3 sequence is 14 residues long. The CDR3 bases are TGTGCCAGCAGCCAAGGACTAGCGGTGGGTTTTCAGTACTTC. This encodes CASSQGLAVGFQYF.

This clonotype has more than one count but fewer than ten. The V call is TRBV6-2 or TRBV6-3, the J call TRBJ2-2; the D gene is possibly TRBD1 (6 bases). The CDR3 covers 14 residues. V lost 6 bases to trimming and J lost 3 bases, with 11 bases between them. In germline, CDR1 is MNHEY, CDR2 SVGEGT. Here the CDR3 reads CASSGQGYTGELFF. CDR3 nucleotide sequence: TGTGCCAGCAGCGGGCAGGGGTACACCGGGGAGCTGTTTTTT.

The V gene is TRBV20-1, the J gene TRBJ1-2, with a weak D call TRBD1 (5 bases). V gave up 7 bases and J gave up 5 bases, with 20 bases separating them. The CDR3 is made up of 14 amino acids. The germline gives CDR1 DFQATT, CDR2 SNEGSKA (reference sequence). CDR3 sequence: CSVPPVPDKYGYTF. In DNA form, the CDR3 reads TGCAGTGTCCCCCCGGTCCCGGACAAGTATGGCTACACCTTC.

CDR3 bases: TGTGCCAGCAGGGAGAGCCCTCAAGAGACCCAGTACTTC. It specifies CASRESPQETQYF. The chain uses TRBV2 and TRBJ2-5; D is uncertain. The germline V gene has CDR1 SNHLY and CDR2 FYNNEI. The CDR3 totals 13 residues. Between the trimmed V and J ends, which lost 6 bases and 2 bases, there was a span of 10 bases.

In the case of this clonotype: The germline gene is not matched at one end of the junction; a read error may be the cause. This sequence joins TRBV7-9 and TRBJ2-5; TRBD2 matches 13 bases. The length of the CDR3 is 19 residues. Germline loops: CDR1 SEHNR, CDR2 FQNEAQ (reference sequence). The CDR3 DNA follows: TGTGCCAGCCCTCCCCTTGTGACTAGCGGGGGGCCGTACCAAGAGGCCCAGTACTTC. It translates to CASPPLVTSGGPYQEAQYF. Full variable domain (rest looked up from reference TRBV7-9 and TRBJ2-5): DTGVSQNPRHKITKRGQNVTFRCDPISEHNRLYWYRQTLGQGPEFLTYFQNEAQLEKSRLLSDRFSAERPKGSFSTLEIQRTEQGDSAMYLCASPPLVTSGGPYQEAQYFGPGTRLLVL.

The genes are TRBV9 and TRBJ2-1; D gene uncertain. V lost 0 bases and J lost 8, with 12 bases in between. Germline values: CDR1 SGDLS, CDR2 YYNGEE. CDR3 length equals 14 residues. The CDR3 DNA reads TGTGCCAGCAGCGTAGATGAATTGGTCTATGAGCAGTTCTTC. Its translation: CASSVDELVYEQFF.

This rearrangement joins TRBV28 to TRBJ2-1; D may be TRBD2 (6 bases). The CDR3 covers 13 residues. Trimming left V 3 bases short and J 8 bases short, with 11 bases between. From germline, CDR1 is MDHEN and CDR2 SYDVKM. In DNA, the CDR3 is TGTGCCAGCAGTTTCCCGGGGGTCGATGAGCAGTTCTTC. Protein: CASSFPGVDEQFF.

The chain links TRBV7-9 to TRBJ2-7; 12 nucleotides line up with TRBD2. The J call may be incorrect, as the DNA end agrees better with TRBJ2-5. Germline assignment: CDR1 SEHNR and CDR2 FQNEAQ (reference sequence). CDR3 size: 16 residues. The CDR3 is CASSFSTSGGIGTQYF. The CDR3 DNA is TGTGCCAGCAGCTTCTCTACTAGCGGGGGGATAGGGACCCAGTACTTC.

This clonotype has a single count. V gene TRBV20-1 combines with J gene TRBJ2-1; 8 positions match TRBD2. Trimming at V came to 0 bases and at J to 0 bases, leaving 10 bases not matched to a gene. CDR1 and CDR2 (germline): DFQATT, SNEGSKA (reference sequence). The CDR3 totals 18 residues. CDR3 amino acids: CSARDLLRGASSYNEQFF. Written as DNA, the CDR3 is TGCAGTGCTAGAGATCTTTTGCGGGGGGCCTCCTCCTACAATGAGCAGTTCTTC.

The chain combines TRBV6-6 with TRBJ1-4; no reliable D call. This CDR3 region has 14 residues. Between the trimmed V and J ends, which lost 2 bases and 4 bases, there was a span of 8 bases. From germline, CDR1 is MNHNY and CDR2 SVGAGI (reference sequence). The CDR3 loop is CASSYAPVNEKLFF. In DNA, the CDR3 is TGTGCCAGCAGTTACGCTCCAGTTAATGAAAAACTGTTTTTT.

V usage is TRBV7-9 and J usage is TRBJ2-7; maybe TRBD2 (5 bases). Between the trimmed V and J ends, which lost 5 bases and 0 bases, there was a span of 14 bases. The CDR3 sequence is 15 residues long. Germline CDR1 is SEHNR and CDR2 is FQNEAQ (reference sequence). CDR3 region: CASSPPGVSSYEQYF. The DNA for the CDR3 is TGTGCCAGCAGCCCCCCCGGGGTGAGCTCCTACGAGCAGTACTTC. The whole variable domain, filled in from reference TRBV7-9 and TRBJ2-7, reads DTGVSQNPRHKITKRGQNVTFRCDPISEHNRLYWYRQTLGQGPEFLTYFQNEAQLEKSRLLSDRFSAERPKGSFSTLEIQRTEQGDSAMYLCASSPPGVSSYEQYFGPGTRLTVT.